The rows below give T cell receptor beta chains drawn from one sample of a study of OX40 agonist ivuxolimab in advanced cancers. Sequenced by immunoSEQ multiplex PCR; TCRdb stores in-frame clones only, minus some. The sample shows 75,000 to 100,000 clones, 90% to 95% of them seen only once. The input for sequencing was CD4+ or CD8+ T cells sorted from blood, taken in a trial of the OX40 agonist ivuxolimab. These receptors all stem from an adult with an advanced solid tumor such as melanoma, head and neck, liver or kidney cancer. The CDR3 runs from the conserved cysteine through the conserved F or W. Each record gives: J gene, clone size, V gene, D gene, CDR3 protein, CDR3 DNA. D genes are given only for firm matches. The size entry is marked missing in some rows and otherwise reads once, few, many or a size class.

TRBJ2-2 | - | TRBV7-9 | - | CASSVLTIGELFF | TGTGCCAGCAGCGTCCTGACCATTGGGGAGCTGTTTTTT
TRBJ2-3 | - | TRBV19 | TRBD1 | CASSIVTGGADTQYF | TGTGCCAGTAGTATAGTGACAGGGGGCGCAGATACGCAGTATTTT
TRBJ2-3 | - | TRBV7-9 | - | CASSLSVFQGTSTDTQYF | TGTGCCAGCAGCTTATCGGTATTTCAGGGAACTAGCACAGATACGCAGTATTTT
TRBJ2-5 | - | TRBV27 | - | CASSPTGWETQYF | TGTGCCAGCAGTCCAACAGGGTGGGAGACCCAGTACTTC
TRBJ1-5 | medium-sized | TRBV7-2 | - | CASSPTVFNQPQHF | TGTGCCAGCAGCCCGACTGTTTTCAATCAGCCCCAGCATTTT
TRBJ2-2 | - | TRBV5-8 | - | CASSGEGALNTGELFF | TGTGCCAGCAGCGGGGAGGGGGCCTTGAACACCGGGGAGCTGTTTTTT
TRBJ2-5 | - | TRBV7-8 | - | CASSFPAGTHQETQYF | TGTGCCAGCAGCTTTCCCGCAGGGACCCACCAAGAGACCCAGTACTTC
TRBJ1-2 | - | TRBV14 | - | CASSQEGLSYGYTF | TGTGCCAGCAGCCAAGAAGGGTTAAGCTATGGCTACACCTTC
TRBJ1-1 | - | TRBV20-1 | - | CSAGTEAFF | TGCAGTGCCGGGACTGAAGCTTTCTTT
TRBJ1-1 | - | TRBV6-1 | - | CASSDRGTEAFF | TGTGCCAGCAGTGATAGGGGCACTGAAGCTTTCTTT
TRBJ2-3 | - | TRBV6-5 | - | CASRGGGTDTQYF | TGTGCCAGCAGGGGAGGGGGGACAGATACGCAGTATTTT
TRBJ1-1 | - | TRBV2 | - | CASSEMENTEAFF | TGTGCCAGCAGTGAGATGGAGAACACTGAAGCTTTCTTT
TRBJ1-2 | once | TRBV7-9 | TRBD1 | CASSLGVGGGRQGYGYTF | TGTGCCAGCAGCTTAGGGGTCGGAGGGGGCCGTCAAGGATATGGCTACACCTTC
TRBJ2-6 | - | TRBV15 | - | CATSRFSGANVLTF | TGTGCCACCAGCAGATTCTCTGGGGCCAACGTCCTGACTTTC
TRBJ2-7 | few | TRBV7-2 | TRBD2 | CASSASGAYEQYF | TGTGCCAGCAGCGCAAGCGGGGCCTACGAGCAGTACTTC
TRBJ2-1 | few | TRBV21-1 | - | CASSKFRRDSWGFF | TGTGCCAGCAGCAAATTTCGGCGGGACTCCTGGGGGTTCTTC
TRBJ1-4 | - | TRBV10-3 | - | CATRNREDEKLFF | TGTGCCACCCGTAACAGGGAGGATGAAAAACTGTTTTTT
TRBJ1-5 | - | TRBV28 | - | CASSINRVANQPQHF | TGTGCCAGCAGTATCAACAGGGTGGCGAATCAGCCCCAGCATTTT
TRBJ1-1 | - | TRBV9 | - | CASSVDEDPRRAFF | TGTGCCAGCAGCGTAGACGAGGATCCAAGGCGGGCTTTCTTT
TRBJ2-5 | - | TRBV5-1 | - | CASSSGTYKETQYF | TGCGCCAGCAGCTCCGGGACATACAAAGAGACCCAGTACTTC
TRBJ1-1 | - | TRBV11-2 | - | CASSFKPSSNAGATEAFF | TGTGCCAGCAGCTTTAAACCTTCCTCGAACGCGGGGGCCACTGAAGCTTTCTTT
TRBJ2-1 | - | TRBV2 | - | CASREQQNEQFF | TGTGCCAGCAGGGAACAGCAAAATGAGCAGTTCTTC
TRBJ1-2 | - | TRBV30 | - | CAWSVQRGTYGYTF | TGTGCCTGGAGTGTACAGAGGGGGACCTATGGCTACACCTTC
TRBJ2-3 | - | TRBV12-5 | TRBD2 | CPVRGSLGSKDTQYF | TGCCCTGTGCGGGGGAGTTTGGGGAGTAAAGATACGCAGTATTTT
TRBJ2-6 | - | TRBV7-3 | TRBD2 | CASSSPLAGGANVLTF | TGTGCCAGCAGCTCCCCTCTAGCGGGGGGGGCCAACGTCCTGACTTTC
TRBJ1-3 | - | TRBV7-6 | - | CASSLAGAGNTIYF | TGTGCCAGCAGCTTAGCGGGGGCTGGAAACACCATATATTTT
TRBJ2-7 | - | TRBV28 | - | CASSFWTRSSYEQYF | TGTGCCAGCAGTTTTTGGACACGGAGCTCCTACGAGCAGTACTTC
TRBJ1-1 | - | TRBV10-2 | TRBD1 | CASSAQGARVEAFF | TGCGCCAGCAGTGCACAGGGGGCAAGGGTAGAAGCTTTCTTT
TRBJ2-6 | - | TRBV28 | TRBD2 | CASSFTSGRAGANVLTF | TGTGCCAGCAGTTTCACTAGCGGGAGGGCTGGGGCCAACGTCCTGACTTTC
TRBJ2-7 | - | TRBV28 | - | CASSLSGTYEQYF | TGTGCCAGCAGTTTATCAGGGACGTACGAGCAGTACTTC
TRBJ1-5 | few | TRBV27 | - | CASSLAYTNQPQHF | TGTGCCAGCAGTTTAGCGTACACTAATCAGCCCCAGCATTTT
TRBJ2-1 | - | TRBV29-1 | TRBD2 | CSLWTSREQFF | TGCAGCCTCTGGACTAGTCGGGAGCAGTTCTTC
TRBJ2-1 | - | TRBV28 | TRBD1 | CASSFWDRGYGGAPREQFF | TGTGCCAGCAGTTTCTGGGACAGGGGTTACGGGGGAGCGCCAAGGGAGCAGTTCTTC
TRBJ2-2 | - | TRBV19 | TRBD2 | CASSPLDEREGEWGSTGELFF | TGTGCCAGTAGTCCTCTCGATGAGCGGGAGGGCGAGTGGGGGTCCACCGGGGAGCTGTTTTTT
TRBJ2-3 | - | TRBV10-3 | - | CAISELQTTDTQYF | TGTGCCATCAGTGAGCTACAAACCACAGATACGCAGTATTTT
TRBJ2-5 | - | TRBV7-9 | - | CASSLAGGETQYF | TGTGCCAGCAGCTTAGCGGGAGGAGAGACCCAGTACTTC
TRBJ2-3 | - | TRBV5-1 | - | CASSQTGRSTDTQYF | TGCGCCAGCTCGCAGACAGGGAGGAGCACAGATACGCAGTATTTT
TRBJ2-1 | once | TRBV7-9 | TRBD2 | CASSLAGTRNEQFF | TGTGCCAGCAGCTTGGCCGGGACTAGAAATGAGCAGTTCTTC
TRBJ2-1 | - | TRBV7-9 | TRBD2 | CASGPGDSGRGYNEQFF | TGTGCCAGCGGGCCCGGGGATAGCGGGAGGGGTTACAATGAGCAGTTCTTC
TRBJ1-2 | - | TRBV5-1 | TRBD1 | CASSPEGTGVVGYTF | TGCGCCAGCAGCCCGGAGGGGACAGGGGTGGTTGGCTACACCTTC
TRBJ1-4 | - | TRBV10-3 | - | CAISDGGRGTNEKLFF | TGTGCCATCAGTGATGGGGGGCGCGGAACTAATGAAAAACTGTTTTTT
TRBJ2-7 | few | TRBV11-2 | TRBD2 | CASSPTIAGRSYEQYF | TGTGCCAGCAGCCCCACCATAGCGGGAAGGTCCTACGAGCAGTACTTC
TRBJ2-2 | - | TRBV7-2 | - | CASSFRRGGNTGELFF | TGTGCCAGCAGCTTTCGTCGGGGAGGAAACACCGGGGAGCTGTTTTTT
TRBJ1-4 | - | TRBV4-2 | - | CASSQGREKLFF | TGTGCCAGCAGCCAAGGGAGGGAAAAACTGTTTTTT
TRBJ2-2 | - | TRBV18 | - | CASSLSVIANTGELFF | TGTGCCAGCTCACTATCGGTGATAGCGAACACCGGGGAGCTGTTTTTT
TRBJ2-7 | - | TRBV19 | TRBD2 | CASSIGRAYEQYF | TGTGCCAGTAGTATCGGGAGGGCCTACGAGCAGTACTTC
TRBJ1-2 | - | TRBV19 | - | CATRDRAGYGYTF | TGTGCCACTAGGGATAGGGCGGGATACGGCTACACCTTC
TRBJ2-5 | - | TRBV9 | - | CASSPTQGGVETQYF | TGTGCCAGCAGCCCCACACAGGGTGGTGTGGAGACCCAGTACTTC
TRBJ1-4 | once | TRBV30 | - | CAWGAGVLNEKLFF | TGTGCCTGGGGCGCAGGGGTTCTTAATGAAAAACTGTTTTTT
TRBJ1-6 | - | TRBV2 | - | CASSEGLRAGYSPLHF | TGTGCCAGCAGTGAAGGTCTTAGGGCAGGGTATTCACCCCTCCACTTT
TRBJ1-5 | once | TRBV19 | TRBD1 | CASSRQGQGINQPQHF | TGTGCCAGTAGTAGGCAGGGACAGGGGATCAATCAGCCCCAGCATTTT
TRBJ1-1 | - | TRBV15 | - | CATSRGTPGGFWPEAFF | TGTGCCACCAGCAGAGGGACCCCTGGGGGGTTTTGGCCTGAAGCTTTCTTT
TRBJ2-5 | - | TRBV2 | - | CASSEQGLGYQETQYF | TGTGCCAGCAGTGAACAGGGATTGGGGTACCAAGAGACCCAGTACTTC
TRBJ1-5 | - | TRBV6-1 | TRBD1 | CASSGGQGRQPQHF | TGTGCCAGCAGTGGCGGACAGGGGAGGCAGCCCCAGCATTTT
TRBJ2-6 | - | TRBV28 | - | CASSQRGAGANVLTF | TGTGCCAGCAGTCAACGGGGCGCTGGGGCCAACGTCCTGACTTTC
TRBJ1-5 | - | TRBV6-5 | - | CASSLNRDQPQHF | TGTGCCAGCAGTTTAAACAGGGATCAGCCCCAGCATTTT
TRBJ2-1 | - | TRBV29-1 | TRBD2 | CSVGLAGDPEQFF | TGCAGCGTTGGGCTAGCGGGAGACCCTGAGCAGTTCTTC